The sequence of this T cell receptor (beta chain) was determined in a study of regulatory T cells in long-lasting Graves disease (dated by TCRdb to about 2021). In terms of the full investigation: Antithyroid drugs had been taken for less than 3 months by newly diagnosed Graves' disease patients. Patients with persistent Graves' disease were compared with patients with newly diagnosed Graves' disease using TCR sequencing and RNA sequencing of peripheral blood. TCR sequencing covered some 13 persistent and roughly 20 newly diagnosed Graves' disease patients, 33 samples in total. The study was registered as a clinical trial and conducted in China. What the authors observed across the whole study: The small sample size was acknowledged by the authors as a limitation that may reduce accuracy. Preferential use of TRBV28, TRBJ1-2 and TRBJ2-5 was observed in persistent disease, whereas TRBV20-1 and TRBJ2-1 were favored in newly diagnosed disease. Only the TCR beta chain was sequenced and analyzed. Peripheral blood alone was examined, since thyroid tissue, which constituted the primary lesion, could not be accessed. Compared with newly diagnosed patients, patients with persistent Graves' disease had lower TCR Shannon entropy and fewer highly expanded clones, which suggests clonal expansion. Persistent patients shared more public clonotypes among themselves (over 2,500) than newly diagnosed patients did (about 900).

The library was obtained by multiplex PCR. TCRdb records Illumina HiSeq 4000 as the sequencer. CDR3 regions were amplified by Arm-PCR with iRepertoire HTBI primers to construct TCR beta libraries. Before sequencing, the PCR products went through gel purification. In the source study's methods: A total of roughly 65 TRBV and approximately 13 TRBJ segments were identified across samples and were used for gene usage analysis of CDR3 amino acid clonotypes. COPE and FqMerger were used to merge the filtered high-quality paired reads into contigs. Contigs were aligned with BLAST to IMGT TRBV, TRBD and TRBJ reference genes, and CDR3 was defined per IMGT. Any clonotype with a frequency above 0.1% was counted as a highly expanded clone. Repertoire diversity was measured by Shannon entropy, and V-J evenness by the Gini coefficient. A clonotype was considered public if more than one individual shared it. In TCRdb, the public reads were trimmed at Q25 with fastp and aligned with MiXCR, with productive beta chains retained. Each CDR3 protein appears once, grouped with its most common genes and DNA. TCRdb, rather than the study authors, made the V and J calls. The sample profile shows 420,000 or so distinct CDR3 sequences; around 17% of them were found once. Around a quarter of the sample belongs to the ten largest clones.

The time point label corresponds to: newly diagnosed GD, antithyroid drugs for less than 3 months. RNA was extracted from PBMCs in TRIzol for both TCR sequencing and RNA sequencing. Graves' disease was diagnosed according to American Thyroid Association guidelines. Patients were recruited from an endocrinology department in Xi'an, China. Each patient gave around 9 milliliters of peripheral blood, collected in an EDTA anticoagulant tube. Ficoll Paque Plus density gradient separation was used to isolate PBMCs, and no additional T cell sorting was done. An Agilent 2100 Bioanalyzer and agarose gel were used to assess RNA quality, and a NanoDrop 2000 was used to measure RNA concentration. V lost 3 bases and J lost 1 base; the stretch between them is 9 bases long. The germline V gene encodes CDR1 KGHSH and CDR2 LQKENI. The CDR3 covers 14 residues, taking in both the cysteine and the phenylalanine. The kept DNA is CDR3 alone, 42 bases in frame from the first base.

The sample holds many counts of this clonotype. It has no known antigen specificity. Base qualities are not at hand, and no much larger clone is one base apart. The same specimen was also included in a second study, on T cells in Graves' hyperthyroidism and ophthalmopathy. That second report states: A patient counted as having stable Graves' hyperthyroidism if no progression to ophthalmopathy occurred over 18 months of follow-up. Hyperthyroidism patients were newly diagnosed, had a disease duration of under 2 months, and were aged 18 to 65 years. Exclusion was applied to patients with uncontrolled infections, other autoimmune diseases, pregnancy or lactation. Diagnoses relied on clinical symptoms, serum thyroxine and TRAb, thyroid ultrasound and orbital computed tomography. The first round of RT-PCR for the TCR CDR3 was performed with the HTBI primer set and the Qiagen OneStep RT-PCR kit. Blood samples also contained most of the expanded thyroid clonotypes (frequency above 0.001), which suggests that blood repertoires may reflect thyroid immune responses. Ophthalmopathy was separated from stable hyperthyroidism by a 13 V-J signature model, with about 88% sensitivity and about 84% specificity obtained in cross-validation and 80%/75% obtained in testing. During validation, the model predicted progression to ophthalmopathy a median of about 6.3 months ahead of onset, with around 65% sensitivity and 72% to 80% specificity. To identify TCR V-J signatures that set the groups apart, the researchers used a discovery cohort of 100 patients, made up of 40 to 45 with Graves' ophthalmopathy and about 59 with stable Graves' hyperthyroidism. Prospective prediction of ophthalmopathy was tested in an independent validation cohort consisting of 18 hyperthyroidism patients and 15 to 17 patients who later progressed to ophthalmopathy. The roughly 100 discovery patients were divided at random into training and test sets in a 7:3 ratio. In addition, the study compared T-cell repertoires in thyroid tissue and in blood from roughly 6 Graves' hyperthyroidism patients. After sampling, hyperthyroidism patients received methimazole starting at 30 mg daily, and ophthalmopathy patients received high-dose intravenous methylprednisolone. The libraries were constructed in a second round of multiplex PCR and then size-selected and purified. Libraries were sequenced paired-end with 100 bp reads on an Illumina HiSeq2000. SOAPnuke was used to process the raw data, removing reads that contained adapters or uncalled bases, had a mean Phred below 15, or lacked an exact match to the constant primer or identifier. High-quality paired reads were merged with COPE v1.2.5, and unique nucleotide sequences were defined as clonotypes. Clonotypes were aligned to IMGT TRBV, TRBD and TRBJ reference segments using MiTCR v1.1. The analysis included only V-J combinations with a frequency above 0.0001, which together covered more than 99% of the repertoires. A TCS score was defined as the ratio between F50 (clonal expansion) and ExV (chaos), using BLOSUM62-based TCRdist between CDR3 peptides within each V-J. Welch's t-statistics and random forest reduced roughly 540 V-J features to about 13, which were used in a naive Bayes classifier (R e1071). No statistical method was used to fix the sample size in advance, and group allocation was not hidden from the investigators. According to the paper, TCR Vbeta CDR3 sequencing was carried out on around 140 peripheral blood samples, which came from around 43 ophthalmopathy, 75 or so hyperthyroidism and some 17 progressor patients.

The specimen comprised peripheral blood mononuclear cells (PBMCs), sampled at new diagnosis, from a patient treated with antithyroid drugs. The source is a woman aged 18-29 years with Graves disease. Donor details come from another sample of the same person, matched by shared clones. Recombination linked TRBV18 to TRBJ1-1; no D gene call is confident. This receptor carries the CDR3 CASSPARGNTEAFF. The DNA sequence follows: TGTGCCAGCTCACCCGCGAGAGGGAACACTGAAGCTTTCTTT.